This passage covers 17 T cell receptor beta chains from one sample sequenced in a study of CD8 T cells in Susac syndrome. The RNA input was 0.5 to 1 ug, and it was reverse transcribed with random hexamers. Each CDR3 protein is one row after TCRdb ran MiXCR on the immunoSEQ multiplex PCR reads. The table records about 150,000 distinct CDR3 sequences, approximately 93% of them present only once. The source material was CD8+ T cells from PBMCs. The receptor source for this set is a human donor with multiple sclerosis.

The CDR3 region has the DNA TGTGCCAGCAGTTCACAACTAAAGGATACGCAGTATTTT. Amino acids: CASSSQLKDTQYF. J is TRBJ2-3 and V is TRBV6-2 or TRBV6-3; the D is unclear. Germline V lookup: CDR1 MNHEY, CDR2 SVGEGT. Trimming cost V 4 bases and J 6 bases, with 11 bases left between them. This CDR3 has 13 amino acids.

This clonotype was counted only a few times. This sequence joins TRBV29-1 and TRBJ2-7, with 9 positions matching TRBD2. The junction had 1 base not matched to a gene; V was cut back by 1 base and J by 3 bases. CDR3 size: 13 residues. Germline V CDR1 and CDR2: SQVTM, ANQGSEA. DNA for the CDR3: TGCAGCGTTGAAGGGCGGGGGGGCTACGAGCAGTACTTC. Its protein is CSVEGRGGYEQYF.

The chain combines TRBV13 with TRBJ1-1; no reliable D call. Trimming removed 7 bases from V and 1 base from J, with 10 bases in between. The CDR3 is made up of 13 amino acids. Germline lookup yields CDR1 PRHDT and CDR2 FYEKMQ (reference sequence). CDR3 loop: CASTVQRNTEAFF. DNA of the CDR3: TGTGCCAGCACAGTCCAGAGGAACACTGAAGCTTTCTTT.

This chain links TRBV20-1 with TRBJ2-5; 15 bases match TRBD2. This CDR3 contains 18 residues. Germline CDR1 DFQATT, CDR2 SNEGSKA (reference sequence). With 3 bases clipped from V and 5 bases from J, the junction kept 13 bases outside the gene matches. The CDR3 spells CSASFLRTSGGAGETQYF. The CDR3 region has the DNA TGCAGTGCTAGTTTCCTTCGGACTAGCGGGGGGGCCGGCGAGACCCAGTACTTC.

The V call is TRBV27, the J call TRBJ2-1; the D gene could be TRBD1 or TRBD2 (6 bases each). CDR3 size: 13 residues. Trimming pared 3 bases from V and 10 bases from J, leaving 13 bases between. Per the germline V gene, CDR1 is MNHEY and CDR2 is SMNVEV (reference sequence). The CDR3 sequence is CASSFYGGGEQFF. DNA for the CDR3: TGTGCCAGCAGTTTCTACGGAGGGGGGGAGCAGTTCTTC.

The V call is TRBV29-1, the J call TRBJ1-1; D is possibly TRBD1 (5 bases). The V end was cut by 1 base, the J end by 5 bases, with 14 bases between. This CDR3 region has 14 residues. Germline values: CDR1 SQVTM, CDR2 ANQGSEA. The CDR3 loop is CSVEGFPGRTEAFF. CDR3 DNA sequence: TGCAGCGTTGAAGGTTTTCCAGGGCGGACTGAAGCTTTCTTT.

This chain joins TRBV6-2 or TRBV6-3 and TRBJ1-1, with D unresolved. Germline loops: CDR1 MNHEY, CDR2 SVGEGT. V was clipped by 4 bases and J by 1 base, with 7 bases between them. The CDR3 has 13 residues. Here the CDR3 DNA reads TGTGCCAGCAGTTCCGAAGGGAACACTGAAGCTTTCTTT. Translated: CASSSEGNTEAFF.

The chain has TRBV5-1 and TRBJ1-2; weak D call: TRBD1 (6 bases). Between the trimmed V and J ends, which lost 4 bases and 4 bases, there was a span of 11 bases. CDR3 length: 13 residues. Germline CDR1 is SGHRS and CDR2 is YFSETQ. CDR3 sequence: CASSSPDSYGYTF. In DNA form, the CDR3 reads TGCGCCAGCAGCAGCCCGGACAGCTATGGCTACACCTTC. The full variable domain, completed using reference TRBV5-1 and TRBJ1-2, is KAGVTQTPRYLIKTRGQQVTLSCSPISGHRSVSWYQQTPGQGLQFLFEYFSETQRNKGNFPGRFSGRQFSNSRSEMNVSTLELGDSALYLCASSSPDSYGYTFGSGTRLTVV.

The V gene is TRBV4-3, the J gene TRBJ1-2; D gene uncertain. CDR1 is LGHNA, CDR2 YSLEER, per germline. The germline V and J ends were trimmed by 4 bases and 8 bases, with 14 bases remaining between them. CDR3 length equals 13 residues. CDR3 loop: CASSRNTDLGYTF. The CDR3 nucleotides read TGCGCCAGCAGCCGAAATACGGACCTAGGCTACACCTTC.

The rearrangement links TRBV6-2 or TRBV6-3 to TRBJ2-1, with D hard to call. The CDR3 spans 16 residues. CDR1 is MNHEY and CDR2 is SVGEGT in the germline V gene. Trimming left V 0 bases short and J 3 bases short, with 12 bases between. The CDR3 DNA reads as TGTGCCAGCAGTTACTCGTGGGTGAGAGACTACAATGAGCAGTTCTTC. Translated: CASSYSWVRDYNEQFF.

This chain joins TRBV4-3 and TRBJ2-5; 8 nucleotides agree with TRBD2. Trimming took 0 bases from V and 2 from J; bases not matched to a gene: 5. CDR3 size: 16 residues. Germline assignment: CDR1 LGHNA and CDR2 YSLEER. The CDR3 DNA follows: TGCGCCAGCAGCCAAGATCCCGGGGGGGCACAAGAGACCCAGTACTTC. This sequence encodes CASSQDPGGAQETQYF.

CDR3 protein: CASSLTSGGGETQYF. As DNA, the CDR3 is TGTGCCAGCAGCTTGACTAGCGGGGGAGGAGAGACCCAGTACTTC. This chain joins TRBV7-2 and TRBJ2-5; TRBD2 matches at 12 bases. The V gene end was trimmed by 3 bases and the J gene end by 4 bases; junction bases not matched to a gene: 3. Germline lookup yields CDR1 SGHTA and CDR2 FQGNSA. The CDR3 runs to 15 residues.

This chain links TRBV5-1 with TRBJ1-5; D remains unclear. Germline CDR1 is SGHRS and CDR2 is YFSETQ. This CDR3 contains 13 residues. V was clipped by 0 bases and J by 5 bases, with 6 bases between them. CDR3 region: CASSLAGDQPQHF. CDR3 nucleotide sequence: TGCGCCAGCAGCTTGGCGGGAGATCAGCCCCAGCATTTT. Full variable domain (remainder filled in from reference TRBV5-1 and TRBJ1-5): KAGVTQTPRYLIKTRGQQVTLSCSPISGHRSVSWYQQTPGQGLQFLFEYFSETQRNKGNFPGRFSGRQFSNSRSEMNVSTLELGDSALYLCASSLAGDQPQHFGDGTRLSIL.

This CDR3 is CSAREGADYGYTF. CDR3 coding DNA: TGCAGTGCTAGGGAGGGGGCAGACTATGGCTACACCTTC. The rearrangement links TRBV20-1 to TRBJ1-2; TRBD1 aligns across 7 bases. Looked up from germline, CDR1 is DFQATT and CDR2 is SNEGSKA (reference sequence). The CDR3 totals 13 residues. The trim removed 3 bases at V and 3 bases at J, leaving 4 bases unmatched.

J is TRBJ2-3 and V is TRBV6-2 or TRBV6-3; tentative D call: TRBD1 (6 bases). CDR1 and CDR2 (germline): MNHEY, SVGEGT. The V end was cut by 8 bases, the J end by 6 bases, with 18 bases between. CDR3 length: 14 residues. CDR3 in amino acids: CASWTATPEDTQYF. Written as DNA, the CDR3 is TGTGCCAGCTGGACAGCCACCCCGGAGGATACGCAGTATTTT.

The genes are TRBV19 and TRBJ1-3; weak D call: TRBD1 (5 bases). Germline CDR1 and CDR2: LNHDA and SQIVND (reference sequence). V shed 5 bases and J shed 0 bases, with 8 bases lying between them. The CDR3 has 14 amino acids. The CDR3 protein is CASSGGSSGNTIYF. As DNA, the CDR3 is TGTGCCAGTAGTGGGGGGAGCTCTGGAAACACCATATATTTT.

The chain combines TRBV2 with TRBJ2-2, with 14 bases lining up with TRBD2. Trimming took 3 bases from V and 3 from J; bases not matched to a gene: 9. The CDR3 spans 19 residues. Per the germline V gene, CDR1 is SNHLY and CDR2 is FYNNEI. Written as DNA, the CDR3 is TGTGCCAGCAGTGACCGACTAGCGGGGGGGGATATCCACACCGGGGAGCTGTTTTTT. Its translation is CASSDRLAGGDIHTGELFF.